These 21 T cell receptor beta chains came from one sample sequenced in a study of cytotoxic CD8 clonotypes in ibrutinib-treated CLL. Data came from immunoSEQ multiplex PCR; TCRdb stores just in-frame clones and leaves some out. The sample lists under 150,000 clones; approximately 90% were seen once. The sequencing used PBMCs, collected after 12 months of ibrutinib treatment. These receptor sequences come from a human donor with chronic lymphocytic leukemia.

The chain has TRBV27 and TRBJ2-2; 8 bases match TRBD2. CDR1 is MNHEY, CDR2 SMNVEV, per germline (reference sequence). The J segment lost 8 bases and the V segment lost 2 bases, leaving 7 bases of the junction unmatched. The CDR3 sequence is 15 residues long. The CDR3 nucleotides are TGTGCCAGCAGTTTACTCTGGCGGGAGGAGGGGGAGCTGTTTTTT. It yields the protein CASSLLWREEGELFF.

This chain links TRBV27 with TRBJ2-1; the D gene is possibly TRBD2 (6 bases). The V gene lost 3 bases and the J gene lost 9 bases, with 12 bases spanning the gap. The V gene's germline CDR1 is MNHEY and CDR2 SMNVEV (reference sequence). The CDR3 is 13 residues long. CDR3 protein: CASSLAGGSEQFF. In DNA, the CDR3 is TGTGCCAGCAGTTTGGCCGGGGGTAGTGAGCAGTTCTTC.

The chain joins TRBV5-5 to TRBJ2-1, with 10 nucleotides matching TRBD2. The CDR3 is 18 amino acids. V was pared by 0 bases and J by 4 bases, with 10 bases of the junction left unmatched. Germline-derived CDR1 and CDR2 are SGHKS and YYEKEE (reference sequence). The CDR3 DNA reads TGTGCCAGCAGCTTGGCGACTAGCGGGCTACAAATTTACAATGAGCAGTTCTTC. This translates into CASSLATSGLQIYNEQFF.

The chain joins TRBV9 to TRBJ2-2, with D hard to call. CDR3 length equals 12 residues. V dropped 4 bases and J dropped 5 bases, with 6 bases sitting between them. Per the germline V gene, CDR1 is SGDLS and CDR2 is YYNGEE. For the CDR3, the DNA is TGTGCCAGCAGCTTTAGTACCGGGGAGCTGTTTTTT. As protein: CASSFSTGELFF.

J is TRBJ2-7 and V is TRBV28; TRBD2 aligns across 9 bases. CDR1 is MDHEN and CDR2 is SYDVKM in the germline V gene. V shed 4 bases and J 6 bases; nucleotides not matched to a gene: 4. This CDR3 spans 13 amino acids. DNA of the CDR3: TGTGCCAGCAGTTCTAGCGGGACTATCGAGCAGTACTTC. Amino acid sequence: CASSSSGTIEQYF. The full variable domain, completed using reference TRBV28 and TRBJ2-7, is DVKVTQSSRYLVKRTGEKVFLECVQDMDHENMFWYRQDPGLGLRLIYFSYDVKMKEKGDIPEGYSVSREKKERFSLILESASTNQTSMYLCASSSSGTIEQYFGPGTRLTVT.

This chain uses TRBV6-5 with TRBJ1-3, with a tentative D call TRBD1 (6 bases). CDR1 is MNHEY, CDR2 SVGAGI, per germline. V lost 9 bases and J 2 bases, leaving 17 bases between the germline ends. This CDR3 region has 15 residues. CDR3 amino acids: CARRFWTDPGNTIYF. In DNA form, the CDR3 reads TGTGCCAGAAGGTTCTGGACAGACCCTGGAAACACCATATATTTT.

This clone was recorded once. This chain links TRBV7-9 with TRBJ1-5, with D perhaps TRBD1 (5 bases). CDR1 and CDR2 from the germline V gene are SEHNR and FQNEAQ (reference sequence). V lost 2 bases to trimming and J lost 1 base, with 15 bases between them. The CDR3 spans 17 residues. The CDR3 is CASSLMRQGGSNQPQHF. CDR3 nucleotide sequence: TGTGCCAGCAGCTTAATGAGGCAGGGAGGGAGCAATCAGCCCCAGCATTTT.

CDR3 DNA sequence: TGTGCCACCAAAGAGACGGCGACAGGGCGCGACTCCTACGAGCAGTACTTC. This encodes CATKETATGRDSYEQYF. The V and J genes are TRBV15 and TRBJ2-7; 7 nucleotides match TRBD1. V lost 7 bases to trimming and J lost 0 bases; unmatched junction nucleotides: 15. There are 17 residues in the CDR3. The germline gives CDR1 LNHNV, CDR2 YYDKDF (reference sequence).

In this sample, this clone turned up a few times. As DNA, the CDR3 is TGTGCCAGCAGCCAAGACGTAGGACCTTACAATGAGCAGTTCTTC. It translates to CASSQDVGPYNEQFF. V usage is TRBV14 and J usage is TRBJ2-1; D uncertain. The CDR3 consists of 15 residues. The V and J ends lost 0 bases and 4 bases respectively, with 10 bases between them. Germline V gene data show CDR1 as SGHDN and CDR2 as FVKESK.

The genes are TRBV2 and TRBJ2-7, with 8 bases fitting TRBD2. There are 13 residues in the CDR3. Looked up from germline, CDR1 is SNHLY and CDR2 is FYNNEI. Germline trimming cut 9 bases from V and 6 bases from J; bases unmatched to any gene: 10. Here the CDR3 reads CASRSGRNGEQYF. The CDR3 DNA sequence: TGTGCCAGTAGGAGCGGGAGAAATGGCGAGCAGTACTTC.

The chain has TRBV28 and TRBJ2-5, with 7 positions matching TRBD1. The CDR3 is 15 amino acids. V gave up 3 bases and J gave up 7 bases; unmatched junction bases: 11. Germline CDR1 and CDR2: MDHEN and SYDVKM. The DNA of the CDR3 is TGTGCCAGCAGTTTCCAGGGACAGCGAGAGGTGACCCAGTACTTC. This sequence encodes CASSFQGQREVTQYF.

J is TRBJ2-7 and V is TRBV6-6; D is unclear. The germline V gene encodes CDR1 MNHNY and CDR2 SVGAGI (reference sequence). The V gene lost 7 bases and the J gene lost 0 bases, with 19 bases spanning the gap. This CDR3 comprises 16 residues. The CDR3 bases are TGTGCCAGCACCCAACCGGTGGGTGGGAACTCCTACGAGCAGTACTTC. Amino acid sequence: CASTQPVGGNSYEQYF.

The chain carries TRBV11-3 and TRBJ2-1; 13 positions match TRBD2. The CDR3 spans 16 residues. Germline assignment: CDR1 SGHNT and CDR2 YENEEA. Trimming took 5 bases from V and 7 from J; bases not matched to a gene: 8. The CDR3 loop reads CASSTRLAGGRNEQFF. DNA of the CDR3: TGTGCCAGCAGCACCCGACTAGCGGGAGGTAGGAATGAGCAGTTCTTC.

This sequence joins TRBV6-6 and TRBJ1-4; D uncertain. This CDR3 is built from 14 residues. Trimming took 4 bases from V and 3 from J, leaving 9 bases between them. Germline V gene sequence: CDR1 MNHNY, CDR2 SVGAGI (reference sequence). The CDR3 DNA reads as TGTGCCAGCAGTTTTACACGGGCTAATGAAAAACTGTTTTTT. It is translated as CASSFTRANEKLFF.

J is TRBJ2-7 and V is TRBV5-6; 9 bases align to TRBD2. This CDR3 is built from 15 residues. J gave up 0 bases and V 5 bases, and 6 bases lay outside the gene matches. CDR1 SGHDT and CDR2 YYEEEE come from the germline V gene. The CDR3 sequence is CASSKASGISYEQYF. The CDR3 nucleotides read TGTGCCAGCAGTAAGGCTAGCGGGATCTCCTACGAGCAGTACTTC.

The rearrangement links TRBV11-2 to TRBJ2-7; 10 bases are shared with TRBD2. The CDR3 totals 16 residues. The V gene's germline CDR1 is SGHAT and CDR2 FQNNGV. The trim removed 2 bases at V and 4 bases at J, leaving 8 bases unmatched. CDR3 nucleotides: TGTGCCAGCAGCTTAAGTCCTAGCGGGAGTACGTACGAGCAGTACTTC. Residues: CASSLSPSGSTYEQYF. The full variable domain, completed using reference TRBV11-2 and TRBJ2-7, is EAGVAQSPRYKIIEKRQSVAFWCNPISGHATLYWYQQILGQGPKLLIQFQNNGVVDDSQLPKDRFSAERLKGVDSTLKIQPAKLEDSAVYLCASSLSPSGSTYEQYFGPGTRLTVT.

The V call is TRBV19, the J call TRBJ1-2; tentatively, D is TRBD1 (5 bases). This CDR3 has 16 amino acids. Germline CDR1 reads LNHDA; CDR2 reads SQIVND (reference sequence). Trimming shortened V by 8 bases and J by 0 bases, and 19 bases separated the two germline ends. This chain's CDR3 is CASRSGSSFSNYGYTF. The CDR3 DNA reads TGTGCCAGTCGTTCAGGGTCCAGTTTCTCTAACTATGGCTACACCTTC.

This chain joins TRBV20-1 and TRBJ1-5; D uncertain. Germline loops: CDR1 DFQATT, CDR2 SNEGSKA (reference sequence). The CDR3 loop spans 11 amino acids. V was pared by 6 bases and J by 11 bases, with 14 bases between. The CDR3: CSAKGGEAQHF. CDR3 DNA: TGCAGTGCAAAAGGTGGGGAGGCCCAGCATTTT.

This clone came up a few times. The genes are TRBV7-2 and TRBJ1-2, with a weak D call TRBD1 (5 bases). Looked up from germline, CDR1 is SGHTA and CDR2 is FQGNSA. This CDR3 has 14 amino acids. Trimming shortened V by 4 bases and J by 4 bases, and 13 bases separated the two germline ends. Here the CDR3 DNA reads TGTGCCAGCAGCTCCGGATGGGGGGTCTATGGCTACACCTTC. The encoded protein is CASSSGWGVYGYTF.

This chain joins TRBV20-1 and TRBJ2-2, with a possible D match to TRBD2 (6 bases). The CDR3 is made up of 11 amino acids. Per the germline V gene, CDR1 is DFQATT and CDR2 is SNEGSKA (reference sequence). V was shortened by 7 bases and J by 4 bases, with 7 bases between the two germline ends. As DNA, the CDR3 is TGCAGTGGGAGGGCCACCGGGGAGCTGTTTTTT. Translated: CSGRATGELFF.

This clone was observed a handful of times. The V and J genes are TRBV19 and TRBJ2-7; 10 bases match TRBD1. Germline V lookup: CDR1 LNHDA, CDR2 SQIVND (reference sequence). The CDR3 runs 15 residues. Germline trimming cut 4 bases from V and 7 bases from J; bases unmatched to any gene: 10. The CDR3 sequence: CASSTAGTGALEQYF. CDR3 DNA sequence: TGTGCCAGTAGTACAGCCGGGACAGGGGCTTTGGAGCAGTACTTC.